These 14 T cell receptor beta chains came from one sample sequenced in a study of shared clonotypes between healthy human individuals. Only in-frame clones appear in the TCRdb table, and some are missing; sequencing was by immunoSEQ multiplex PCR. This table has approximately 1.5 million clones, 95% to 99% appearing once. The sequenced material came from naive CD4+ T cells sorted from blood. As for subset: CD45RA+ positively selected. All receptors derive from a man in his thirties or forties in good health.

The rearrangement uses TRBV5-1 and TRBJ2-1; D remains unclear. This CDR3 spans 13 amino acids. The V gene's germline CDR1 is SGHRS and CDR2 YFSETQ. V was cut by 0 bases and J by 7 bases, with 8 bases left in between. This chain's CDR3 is CASSLAVINEQFF. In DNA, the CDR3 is TGCGCCAGCAGCTTGGCCGTTATAAATGAGCAGTTCTTC.

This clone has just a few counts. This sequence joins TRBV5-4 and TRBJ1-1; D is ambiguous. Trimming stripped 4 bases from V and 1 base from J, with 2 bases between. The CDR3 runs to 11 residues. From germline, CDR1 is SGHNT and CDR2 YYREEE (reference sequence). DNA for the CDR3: TGTGCCAGCAGCCAGAACACTGAAGCTTTCTTT. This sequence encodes CASSQNTEAFF.

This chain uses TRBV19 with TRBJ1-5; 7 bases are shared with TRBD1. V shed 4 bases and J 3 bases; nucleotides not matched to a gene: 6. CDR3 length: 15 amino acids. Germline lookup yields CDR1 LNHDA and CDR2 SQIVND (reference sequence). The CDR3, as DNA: TGTGCCAGTAGTAGGGGAACAGGGGACAATCAGCCCCAGCATTTT. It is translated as CASSRGTGDNQPQHF.

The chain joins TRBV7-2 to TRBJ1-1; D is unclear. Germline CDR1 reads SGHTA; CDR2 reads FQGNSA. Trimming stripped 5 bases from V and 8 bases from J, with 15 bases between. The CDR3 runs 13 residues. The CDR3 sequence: CASSPTFKFEAFF. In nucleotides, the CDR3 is TGTGCCAGCAGCCCCACCTTTAAGTTCGAAGCTTTCTTT.

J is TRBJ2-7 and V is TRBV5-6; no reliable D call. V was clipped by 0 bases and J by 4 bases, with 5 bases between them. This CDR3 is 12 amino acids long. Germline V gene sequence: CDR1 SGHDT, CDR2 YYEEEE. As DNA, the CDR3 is TGTGCCAGCAGCTTGGCTCGGTACGAGCAGTACTTC. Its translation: CASSLARYEQYF.

The DNA of the CDR3 is TGTGCCAGCAGTTCGGCCCGGGACACCTATCCGGGCGGCTACACCTTC. This translates into CASSSARDTYPGGYTF. This rearrangement joins TRBV27 to TRBJ1-2, with TRBD1 as a possible D gene (6 bases). The germline CDR1 and CDR2 sequences are MNHEY and SMNVEV (reference sequence). The V gene lost 4 bases and the J gene lost 8 bases, with 23 bases spanning the gap. The CDR3 spans 16 residues.

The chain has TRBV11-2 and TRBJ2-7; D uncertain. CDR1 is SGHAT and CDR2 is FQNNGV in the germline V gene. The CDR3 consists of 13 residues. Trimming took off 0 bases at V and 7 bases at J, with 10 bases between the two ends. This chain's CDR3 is CASSLEAISEQYF. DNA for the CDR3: TGTGCCAGCAGCTTAGAAGCCATCTCAGAGCAGTACTTC.

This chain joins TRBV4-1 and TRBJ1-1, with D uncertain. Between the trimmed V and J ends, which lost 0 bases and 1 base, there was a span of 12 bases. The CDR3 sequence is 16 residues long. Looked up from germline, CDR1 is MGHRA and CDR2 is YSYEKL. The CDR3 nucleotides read TGCGCCAGCAGCCAAGAAGCTACGGGTTGGAACACTGAAGCTTTCTTT. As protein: CASSQEATGWNTEAFF.

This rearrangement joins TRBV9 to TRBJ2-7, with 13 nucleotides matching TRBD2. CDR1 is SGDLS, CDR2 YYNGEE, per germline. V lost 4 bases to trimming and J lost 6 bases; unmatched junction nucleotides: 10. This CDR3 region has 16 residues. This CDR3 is CASSPRTSGSVSEQYF. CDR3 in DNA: TGTGCCAGCAGCCCCCGGACTAGCGGGAGTGTAAGCGAGCAGTACTTC.

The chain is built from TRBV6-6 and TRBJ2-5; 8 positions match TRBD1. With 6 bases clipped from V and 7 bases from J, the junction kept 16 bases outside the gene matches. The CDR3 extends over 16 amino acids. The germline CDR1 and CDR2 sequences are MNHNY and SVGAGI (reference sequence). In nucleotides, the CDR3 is TGTGCCAGCAGCTTACTCCAGGGGGCTCTTAGTGGGACCCAGTACTTC. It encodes CASSLLQGALSGTQYF.

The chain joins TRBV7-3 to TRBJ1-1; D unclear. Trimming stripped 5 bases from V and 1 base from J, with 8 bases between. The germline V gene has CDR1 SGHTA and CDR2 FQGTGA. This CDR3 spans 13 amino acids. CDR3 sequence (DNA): TGTGCCAGCAGCCGGACGGCGAACACTGAAGCTTTCTTT. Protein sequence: CASSRTANTEAFF.

The chain's CDR3 is CSVEVGPSGGEQFF. CDR3 sequence (DNA): TGCAGCGTTGAAGTTGGTCCTAGCGGCGGTGAGCAGTTCTTC. This chain connects TRBV29-1 to TRBJ2-1, with 7 bases lining up with TRBD2. The CDR3 has 14 amino acids. The V gene's germline CDR1 is SQVTM and CDR2 ANQGSEA. V lost 1 base and J lost 9; bases outside the gene matches: 9.

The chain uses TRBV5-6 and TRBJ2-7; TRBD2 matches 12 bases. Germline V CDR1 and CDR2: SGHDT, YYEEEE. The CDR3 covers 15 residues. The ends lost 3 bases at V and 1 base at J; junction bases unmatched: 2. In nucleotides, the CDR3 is TGTGCCAGCAGCTATCTAGCGGGAGGGTCCTACGAGCAGTACTTC. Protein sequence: CASSYLAGGSYEQYF.

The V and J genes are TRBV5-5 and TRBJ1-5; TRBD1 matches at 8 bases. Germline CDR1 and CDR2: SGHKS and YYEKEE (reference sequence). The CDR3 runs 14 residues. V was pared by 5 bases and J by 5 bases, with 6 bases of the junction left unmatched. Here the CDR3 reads CASRWGQADQPQHF. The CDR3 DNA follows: TGTGCCAGCAGATGGGGACAGGCTGATCAGCCCCAGCATTTT.